This TCR beta chain came from a study of identifying expanded T cells in peripheral blood. The repertoire was sequenced with immunoSEQ multiplex PCR; TCRdb's copy has only in-frame clones and lacks some. The repertoire has under 70,000 clones, around 87% of them found once; the top ten carry approximately 4.7%. For this clone: No antigen is known for it.

Findings and limits, study-wide: Across healthy donors, higher total template counts meant significantly greater roughly two-week count variance. Technical replicates showed around 1.2 changed clones; about two weeks roughly 18; four weeks 19.

Healthy donors had no documented immune events, such as infections, while sampled. Trimming pared 1 base from V and 0 bases from J, leaving 15 bases between. The germline CDR1 and CDR2 sequences are LGHNA and YNFKEQ. This CDR3 is 18 amino acids long. Sequencing was done on a sample of blood. The chain employs TRBV4-2 and TRBJ2-2, with D perhaps TRBD1 or TRBD2 (5 bases each). This sequence originates from a person aged 18 to 70 in good health. The CDR3 bases are TGTGCCAGCAGCCAAGTCGGTGTGGGACCGTCGAACACCGGGGAGCTGTTTTTT. It yields the protein CASSQVGVGPSNTGELFF.